These 32 T cell receptor beta chains originate from one sample sequenced in a study of blood T cell repertoires in COVID-19. Repertoires were generated with immunoSEQ multiplex PCR, while TCRdb's copy carries only in-frame clones and drops some. The table lists roughly 230,000 clones, about four fifths of them singletons. Specimen: peripheral blood. These receptors originate from a man in his forties or fifties with active or convalescent COVID-19.

CDR3 sequence: CASSYATGVGSYGYTF. The CDR3 DNA follows: TGTGCCAGCAGTTACGCAACAGGGGTTGGCAGCTATGGCTACACCTTC. The V call is TRBV6-6, the J call TRBJ1-2; 7 bases match TRBD1. J gave up 4 bases and V 2 bases, and 10 bases lay outside the gene matches. This CDR3 is 16 amino acids long. The germline V gene has CDR1 MNHNY and CDR2 SVGAGI (reference sequence).

The V call is TRBV4-2, the J call TRBJ2-1; 10 nucleotides match TRBD2. V was pared by 1 base and J by 7 bases, with 13 bases of the junction left unmatched. The germline gives CDR1 LGHNA, CDR2 YNFKEQ. CDR3 length equals 18 residues. Here the CDR3 DNA reads TGTGCCAGCAGCCAAGCGGTGCTAGCAAGCGGGGGGGGAAATGAGCAGTTCTTC. As protein: CASSQAVLASGGGNEQFF.

The CDR3 DNA is TGTGCCATCAGTGTGACAGATAACACTGAAGCTTTCTTT. Encoded protein: CAISVTDNTEAFF. The chain combines TRBV10-3 with TRBJ1-1, with D tentatively TRBD1 (5 bases). This CDR3 region has 13 residues. Looked up from germline, CDR1 is ENHRY and CDR2 is SYGVKD. Trimming removed 4 bases from V and 2 bases from J, with 8 bases in between.

This rearrangement joins TRBV30 to TRBJ2-7; TRBD1 matches at 8 bases. Looked up from germline, CDR1 is GTSNPN and CDR2 is SVGIG (reference sequence). V lost 1 base and J lost 1; bases outside the gene matches: 6. CDR3 size: 15 residues. The CDR3 sequence: CAWSGWQGASYEQYF. For the CDR3, the DNA is TGTGCCTGGAGTGGGTGGCAGGGGGCATCCTACGAGCAGTACTTC.

This clone was detected only once. The chain has TRBV3-1 (or the pseudogene TRBV3-2) and TRBJ1-1, with D maybe TRBD1 (6 bases). Deletions cut 4 bases from V and 1 base from J, with 10 bases between. CDR3 length: 14 amino acids. The germline gives CDR1 LGHDT, CDR2 YNNKEL (reference sequence). This chain's CDR3 is CASSPGHSNTEAFF. CDR3 nucleotide sequence: TGTGCCAGCAGCCCGGGACATTCGAACACTGAAGCTTTCTTT.

The CDR3, as DNA: TGTGCCAGCAGCAAAGGGTGGAGACTAGCGGGGCTGAGCACAGATACGCAGTATTTT. Its protein is CASSKGWRLAGLSTDTQYF. The chain uses TRBV21-1 and TRBJ2-3; TRBD2 is the table's D call, not checked against the DNA. TRBV21-1 has pseudogene status. This CDR3 comprises 19 residues.

This clone was counted only a few times. This chain uses TRBV25-1 with TRBJ2-1; perhaps TRBD1 as D (6 bases). CDR3 length equals 14 residues. V was shortened by 5 bases and J by 5 bases, with 13 bases between the two germline ends. Germline lookup yields CDR1 MGHDK and CDR2 SYGVNS. CDR3 DNA: TGTGCCAGCAGTCCCCAGGACAGAAACAATGAGCAGTTCTTC. It is translated as CASSPQDRNNEQFF. Full variable domain (missing parts from reference TRBV25-1 and TRBJ2-1): EADIYQTPRYLVIGTGKKITLECSQTMGHDKMYWYQQDPGMELHLIHYSYGVNSTEKGDLSSESTVSRIRTEHFPLTLESARPSHTSQYLCASSPQDRNNEQFFGPGTRLTVL.

The chain employs TRBV19 and TRBJ2-3, with D perhaps TRBD2 (5 bases). Germline V gives CDR1 LNHDA, CDR2 SQIVND (reference sequence). The CDR3 sequence is 15 residues long. Trimming cost V 7 bases and J 2 bases, with 16 bases left between them. In DNA form, the CDR3 reads TGTGCCAGTAACAAGATTGGGAGCCTCACAGATACGCAGTATTTT. Translation: CASNKIGSLTDTQYF.

V is TRBV3-1 (or the pseudogene TRBV3-2) and J is TRBJ2-1, with 8 bases that match TRBD1. Losses at the gene ends were 0 bases for V and 1 base for J; bases not matched to a gene: 2. Looked up from germline, CDR1 is LGHDT and CDR2 is YNNKEL (reference sequence). The CDR3 extends over 16 amino acids. The chain's CDR3 is CASSQDRGQSYNEQFF. The CDR3 bases are TGTGCCAGCAGCCAAGACAGGGGGCAATCCTACAATGAGCAGTTCTTC.

The chain combines TRBV7-2 with TRBJ2-3; 7 bases agree with TRBD1. Per germline, CDR1 SGHTA and CDR2 FQGNSA. The CDR3 length is 14 residues. With V trimmed by 5 bases and J by 1 base, 3 bases remained unmatched. CDR3 protein: CASSPGQGTDTQYF. CDR3 coding DNA: TGTGCCAGCAGCCCCGGACAGGGCACAGATACGCAGTATTTT.

The chain is built from TRBV5-8 and TRBJ2-7; the match to TRBD2 covers 7 bases. This CDR3 has 14 residues. Trimming removed 1 base from V and 4 bases from J; junction bases left unmatched: 5. Germline loops: CDR1 SGHTS, CDR2 YDEGEE. For the CDR3, the DNA is TGTGCCAGCAGCTTGTGGGCGGGAGAGTACGAGCAGTACTTC. This translates into CASSLWAGEYEQYF.

In nucleotides, the CDR3 is TGTGCCTGGGCCTATATCCGCGGGGAGCAGTACTTC. This sequence encodes CAWAYIRGEQYF. This chain links TRBV30 with TRBJ2-7; possible D gene TRBD2, 5 bases. V was cut by 5 bases and J by 7 bases, with 15 bases left in between. Germline V CDR1 and CDR2: GTSNPN, SVGIG (reference sequence). The CDR3 consists of 12 residues.

The chain links TRBV5-1 to TRBJ1-1; D uncertain. Trimming took off 0 bases at V and 0 bases at J, with 9 bases between the two ends. The CDR3 runs 15 residues. CDR1 and CDR2 from the germline V gene are SGHRS and YFSETQ. The CDR3 DNA follows: TGCGCCAGCAGCTTGGCGAGGAGAATGAACACTGAAGCTTTCTTT. Translated, it gives CASSLARRMNTEAFF.

The rearrangement uses TRBV30 and TRBJ2-1; 10 bases are a match to TRBD1. CDR1 and CDR2 (germline): GTSNPN, SVGIG (reference sequence). V lost 3 bases and J lost 4; bases outside the gene matches: 9. The CDR3 sequence is 16 residues long. CDR3 amino acids: CAWSPPGQGLYNEQFF. Here the CDR3 DNA reads TGTGCCTGGAGCCCGCCGGGACAGGGGCTTTACAATGAGCAGTTCTTC.

This clone was picked up one time. The chain carries TRBV28 and TRBJ1-5, with 11 bases fitting TRBD1. CDR1 MDHEN and CDR2 SYDVKM come from the germline V gene. V was clipped by 7 bases and J by 14 bases; unmatched bases: 7. The CDR3 runs to 12 residues. The CDR3 DNA follows: TGTGCCAGCACCCAAGGGGGACAGGGGGAGCATTTT. It yields the protein CASTQGGQGEHF. Combining the CDR3 with reference TRBV28 and TRBJ1-5 gives the whole variable domain DVKVTQSSRYLVKRTGEKVFLECVQDMDHENMFWYRQDPGLGLRLIYFSYDVKMKEKGDIPEGYSVSREKKERFSLILESASTNQTSMYLCASTQGGQGEHFGDGTRLSIL.

This chain joins TRBV30 and TRBJ1-5, with D tentatively TRBD1 (5 bases). Germline CDR1 and CDR2: GTSNPN and SVGIG (reference sequence). The CDR3 loop spans 13 amino acids. With 3 bases removed from V and 6 bases from J, the gap between germline ends came to 12 bases. The CDR3 protein is CAWSGGDGQPQHF. In nucleotides, the CDR3 is TGTGCCTGGAGCGGGGGGGATGGTCAGCCCCAGCATTTT.

This clone came up once. This rearrangement joins TRBV7-8 to TRBJ2-7; the match to TRBD1 covers 7 bases. CDR3 length: 16 residues. The V segment lost 3 bases and the J segment 3 bases; nucleotides outside the gene matches: 11. CDR1 is SGHVS, CDR2 FQNEAQ, per germline. The chain's CDR3 is CASSLGQLVADYEQYF. The CDR3 DNA reads as TGTGCCAGCAGCTTGGGACAGCTGGTAGCAGACTACGAGCAGTACTTC.

This rearrangement joins TRBV24-1 to TRBJ2-1; TRBD1 aligns across 7 bases. Germline-derived CDR1 and CDR2 are KGHDR and SFDVKD. The CDR3 covers 15 residues. V shed 1 base, J shed 9 bases, and the junction held 8 bases outside the gene matches. The CDR3, as DNA: TGTGCCACCAGTGATTTTTCAGGGGGAACTTCTGAGCAGTTCTTC. This sequence encodes CATSDFSGGTSEQFF.

The CDR3 spells CASSQDEWQGFTGELFF. The CDR3 nucleotides are TGCGCCAGCAGCCAAGATGAATGGCAGGGGTTTACCGGGGAGCTGTTTTTT. The chain recombines TRBV4-3 with TRBJ2-2, with D perhaps matching TRBD1 (6 bases). Germline V gives CDR1 LGHNA, CDR2 YSLEER. The CDR3 has 17 amino acids. Trimming stripped 0 bases from V and 5 bases from J, with 16 bases between.

The V call is TRBV27, the J call TRBJ1-6; 11 positions match TRBD1. The CDR3 length is 16 residues. Germline V CDR1 and CDR2: MNHEY, SMNVEV (reference sequence). Trimming cost V 6 bases and J 6 bases; bases outside gene matches: 7. CDR3 in DNA: TGTGCCAGCAGGTGGGACAGGGGGTTTGGTAATTCACCCCTCCACTTT. Its translation is CASRWDRGFGNSPLHF.

This clone is a singleton in its sample. V gene TRBV2 combines with J gene TRBJ2-1, with 9 nucleotides matching TRBD1. Germline loops: CDR1 SNHLY, CDR2 FYNNEI. The junction had 6 bases not matched to a gene; V was cut back by 2 bases and J by 4 bases. The length of the CDR3 is 16 residues. The DNA of the CDR3 is TGTGCCAGCAGTGAAATAGGGACAGGGAGATACAATGAGCAGTTCTTC. Translated: CASSEIGTGRYNEQFF.

The J gene is TRBJ2-1, the V gene TRBV4-2, with D possibly being TRBD2 (7 bases). There are 18 residues in the CDR3. V was cut by 4 bases and J by 1 base, with 20 bases left in between. Germline CDR1 is LGHNA and CDR2 is YNFKEQ. This CDR3 reads CASSPPPRAGASYNEQFF. The CDR3 DNA follows: TGTGCCAGCAGCCCCCCCCCTAGGGCGGGGGCTTCCTACAATGAGCAGTTCTTC.

This chain joins TRBV10-3 and TRBJ1-2; a weak D match, TRBD1 (5 bases). V lost 7 bases, J lost 4 bases, and 13 bases lay in between. Germline CDR1 is ENHRY and CDR2 is SYGVKD. This CDR3 is built from 13 residues. The CDR3 is CAINEAGLYGYTF. CDR3 coding DNA: TGTGCCATCAACGAGGCGGGGCTCTATGGCTACACCTTC.

The chain couples TRBV29-1 to TRBJ1-2, with 8 bases identical to TRBD1. V dropped 4 bases and J dropped 8; count of bases not matched to a gene: 6. Germline V gene data show CDR1 as SQVTM and CDR2 as ANQGSEA. The CDR3 loop spans 12 amino acids. The CDR3 sequence is CSVGDRFDGYTF. The CDR3 DNA reads TGCAGCGTTGGGGACAGGTTCGACGGCTACACCTTC.

The chain links TRBV30 to TRBJ1-1, with D possibly being TRBD1 (5 bases). CDR3 length: 12 amino acids. CDR1 is GTSNPN, CDR2 SVGIG, per germline (reference sequence). Trimming took off 2 bases at V and 5 bases at J, with 9 bases between the two ends. The CDR3 loop reads CAWSQGWTEAFF. CDR3 nucleotide sequence: TGTGCCTGGAGTCAGGGTTGGACTGAAGCTTTCTTT. The full variable domain, completed using reference TRBV30 and TRBJ1-1, is SQTIHQWPATLVQPVGSPLSLECTVEGTSNPNLYWYRQAAGRGLQLLFYSVGIGQISSEVPQNLSASRPQDRQFILSSKKLLLSDSGFYLCAWSQGWTEAFFGQGTRLTVV.

In the case of this clone: This CDR3 is also generated by other DNA sequences in the sample. This chain uses TRBV7-2 with TRBJ2-1, with D perhaps TRBD2 (6 bases). The CDR3 has 14 residues. V dropped 6 bases and J dropped 0 bases, with 9 bases sitting between them. Per germline, CDR1 SGHTA and CDR2 FQGNSA. DNA of the CDR3: TGTGCCAGCAGTCTCGGGAGCTCCTACAATGAGCAGTTCTTC. Its translation is CASSLGSSYNEQFF.

The gene calls are TRBV6-2 or TRBV6-3 and TRBJ1-2, with TRBD1 matching 8 bases. Germline assignment: CDR1 MNHEY and CDR2 SVGEGT. This CDR3 is built from 13 residues. V dropped 5 bases and J dropped 4; count of bases not matched to a gene: 3. For the CDR3, the DNA is TGTGCCAGCAGTGACGGGACAGGCTATGGCTACACCTTC. Residues: CASSDGTGYGYTF.

In regard to this clone: Other DNA sequences within the sample encode an identical CDR3. The chain has TRBV12-3 or TRBV12-4 and TRBJ1-2, with 9 bases aligning to TRBD1. CDR3 length: 13 residues. J gave up 8 bases and V 3 bases, and 4 bases lay outside the gene matches. The chain's CDR3 is CASSLGQGGGYTF. The CDR3 nucleotides are TGTGCCAGCAGTTTGGGACAGGGCGGGGGCTACACCTTC.

This chain connects TRBV2 to TRBJ2-3; TRBD2 aligns across 7 bases. V shed 10 bases and J 0 bases; nucleotides not matched to a gene: 7. The CDR3 has 14 residues. CDR1 is SNHLY, CDR2 FYNNEI, per germline. This chain's CDR3 is CAIGGYSSTDTQYF. The CDR3 nucleotides are TGTGCCATCGGGGGGTACTCTAGCACAGATACGCAGTATTTT.

CDR3 loop: CASSLDIPYEQYF. The CDR3 coding sequence is TGCGCCAGCAGCTTGGACATTCCCTACGAGCAGTACTTC. The chain combines TRBV5-1 with TRBJ2-7, with unresolved D. With 0 bases removed from V and 2 bases from J, the gap between germline ends came to 6 bases. This CDR3 is 13 amino acids long. Germline loops: CDR1 SGHRS, CDR2 YFSETQ.

The chain links TRBV2 to TRBJ1-1, with D tentatively TRBD1 (6 bases). V lost 6 bases to trimming and J lost 2 bases, with 16 bases between them. The CDR3 length is 15 residues. Germline V gene data show CDR1 as SNHLY and CDR2 as FYNNEI. The CDR3 protein is CASRYDRPPNTEAFF. The CDR3 DNA follows: TGTGCCAGCAGGTACGACAGGCCGCCTAACACTGAAGCTTTCTTT.

This clone was found a few times. This sequence joins TRBV9 and TRBJ1-1, with 8 bases aligning to TRBD1. The CDR3 has 15 residues. V lost 6 bases to trimming and J lost 5 bases; unmatched junction nucleotides: 12. From germline, CDR1 is SGDLS and CDR2 YYNGEE. The CDR3 DNA is TGTGCCAGCACCCAGAGTACAGGGGGAGGGACTGAAGCTTTCTTT. Its translation: CASTQSTGGGTEAFF.